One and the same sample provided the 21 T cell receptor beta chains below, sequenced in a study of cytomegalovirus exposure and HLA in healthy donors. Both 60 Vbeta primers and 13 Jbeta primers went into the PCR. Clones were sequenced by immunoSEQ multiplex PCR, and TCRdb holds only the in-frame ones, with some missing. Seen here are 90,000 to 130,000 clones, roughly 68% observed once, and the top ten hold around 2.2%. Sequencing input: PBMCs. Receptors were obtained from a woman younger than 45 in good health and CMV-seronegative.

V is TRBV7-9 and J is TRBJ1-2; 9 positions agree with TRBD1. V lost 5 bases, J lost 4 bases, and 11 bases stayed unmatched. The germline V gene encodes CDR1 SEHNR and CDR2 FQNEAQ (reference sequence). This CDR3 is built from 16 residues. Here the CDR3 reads CASSLEPGTGFYGYTF. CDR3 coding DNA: TGTGCCAGCAGCCTAGAGCCCGGGACAGGGTTCTATGGCTACACCTTC.

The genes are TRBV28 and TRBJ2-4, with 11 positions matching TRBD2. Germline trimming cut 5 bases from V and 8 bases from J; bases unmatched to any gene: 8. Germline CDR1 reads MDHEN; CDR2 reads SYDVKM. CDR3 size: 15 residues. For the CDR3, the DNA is TGTGCCAGCAGTGCTAGCGGGAGGAAGAGAGACATTCAGTACTTC. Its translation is CASSASGRKRDIQYF. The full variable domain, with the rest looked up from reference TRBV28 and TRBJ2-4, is DVKVTQSSRYLVKRTGEKVFLECVQDMDHENMFWYRQDPGLGLRLIYFSYDVKMKEKGDIPEGYSVSREKKERFSLILESASTNQTSMYLCASSASGRKRDIQYFGAGTRLSVL.

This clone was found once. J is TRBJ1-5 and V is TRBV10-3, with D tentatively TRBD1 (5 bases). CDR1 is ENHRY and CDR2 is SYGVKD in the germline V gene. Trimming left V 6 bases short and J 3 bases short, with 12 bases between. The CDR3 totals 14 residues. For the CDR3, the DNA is TGTGCCATCAGCGGAGACAGTTTCAATCAGCCCCAGCATTTT. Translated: CAISGDSFNQPQHF.

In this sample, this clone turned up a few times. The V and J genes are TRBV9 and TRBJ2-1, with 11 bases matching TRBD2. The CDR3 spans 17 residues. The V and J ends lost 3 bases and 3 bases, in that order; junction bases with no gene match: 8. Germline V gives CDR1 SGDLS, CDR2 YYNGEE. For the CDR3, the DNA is TGTGCCAGCAGCGACCCGGGACTAGCGGATTTCTACAATGAGCAGTTCTTC. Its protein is CASSDPGLADFYNEQFF.

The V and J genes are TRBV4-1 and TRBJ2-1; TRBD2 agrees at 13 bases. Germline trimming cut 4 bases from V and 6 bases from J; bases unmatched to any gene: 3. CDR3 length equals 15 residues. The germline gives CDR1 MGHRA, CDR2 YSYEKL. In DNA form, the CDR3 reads TGCGCCAGCAGCCCGACTAGCGGGAGGACCAATGAGCAGTTCTTC. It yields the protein CASSPTSGRTNEQFF.

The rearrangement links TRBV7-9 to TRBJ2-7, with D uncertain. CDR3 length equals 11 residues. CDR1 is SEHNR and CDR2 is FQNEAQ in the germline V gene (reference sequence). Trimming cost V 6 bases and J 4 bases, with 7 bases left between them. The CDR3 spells CASSSIYEQYF. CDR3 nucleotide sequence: TGTGCCAGCAGTTCTATATACGAGCAGTACTTC.

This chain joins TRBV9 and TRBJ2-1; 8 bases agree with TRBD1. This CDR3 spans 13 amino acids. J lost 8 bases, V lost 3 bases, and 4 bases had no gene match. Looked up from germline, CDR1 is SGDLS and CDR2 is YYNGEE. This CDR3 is CASSAGQVDEQFF. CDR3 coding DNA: TGTGCCAGCAGCGCGGGACAGGTGGATGAGCAGTTCTTC.

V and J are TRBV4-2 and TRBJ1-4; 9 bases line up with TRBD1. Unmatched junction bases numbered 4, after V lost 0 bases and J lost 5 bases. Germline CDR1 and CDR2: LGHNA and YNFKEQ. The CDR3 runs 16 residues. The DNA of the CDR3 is TGTGCCAGCAGCCAAGATCCCGGGACAGGGAATGAAAAACTGTTTTTT. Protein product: CASSQDPGTGNEKLFF.

CDR3 nucleotide sequence: TGTGCCAGCAGTGGCAGCGAAACCTACGAGCAGTACTTC. Translating gives CASSGSETYEQYF. The rearrangement joins TRBV6-1 to TRBJ2-7; D gene unclear. The ends were cut back, 4 bases at V and 2 bases at J, with 9 bases in the middle. This CDR3 is 13 amino acids long. Per germline, CDR1 MNHNS and CDR2 SASEGT.

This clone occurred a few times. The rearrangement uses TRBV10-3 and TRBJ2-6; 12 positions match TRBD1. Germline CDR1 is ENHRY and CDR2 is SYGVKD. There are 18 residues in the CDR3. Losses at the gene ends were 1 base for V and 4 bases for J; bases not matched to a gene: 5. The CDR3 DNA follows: TGTGCCATCAGTGAGTTTGGGACAGGGGGCGGAGGGGCCAACGTCCTGACTTTC. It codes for CAISEFGTGGGGANVLTF.

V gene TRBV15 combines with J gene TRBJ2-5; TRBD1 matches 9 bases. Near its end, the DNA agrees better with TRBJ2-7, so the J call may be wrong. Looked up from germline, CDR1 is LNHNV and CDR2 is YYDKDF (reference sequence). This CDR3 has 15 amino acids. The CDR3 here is CATSRDGTGNYEQYF. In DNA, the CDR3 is TGTGCCACCAGCAGAGATGGGACAGGGAACTACGAGCAGTACTTC.

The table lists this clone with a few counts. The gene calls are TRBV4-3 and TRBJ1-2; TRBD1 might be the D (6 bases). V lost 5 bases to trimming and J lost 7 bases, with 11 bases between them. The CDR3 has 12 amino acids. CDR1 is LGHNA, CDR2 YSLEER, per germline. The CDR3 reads CASSTRGCGYTF. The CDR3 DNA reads TGCGCCAGCAGCACCAGGGGATGTGGCTACACCTTC.

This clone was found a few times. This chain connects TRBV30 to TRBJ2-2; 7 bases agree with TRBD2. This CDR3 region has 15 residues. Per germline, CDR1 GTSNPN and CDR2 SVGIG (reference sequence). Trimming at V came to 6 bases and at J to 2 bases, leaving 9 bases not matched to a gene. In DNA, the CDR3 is TGTGCCTGTCGTAACCGGGAGGCTAACACCGGGGAGCTGTTTTTT. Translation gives CACRNREANTGELFF.

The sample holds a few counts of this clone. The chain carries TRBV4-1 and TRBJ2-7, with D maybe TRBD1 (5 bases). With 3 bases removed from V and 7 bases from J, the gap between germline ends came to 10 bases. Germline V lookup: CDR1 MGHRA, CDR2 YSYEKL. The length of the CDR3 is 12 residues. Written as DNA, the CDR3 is TGCGCCAGCAGCCACACCCAGGGAGAGCAGTACTTC. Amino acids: CASSHTQGEQYF.

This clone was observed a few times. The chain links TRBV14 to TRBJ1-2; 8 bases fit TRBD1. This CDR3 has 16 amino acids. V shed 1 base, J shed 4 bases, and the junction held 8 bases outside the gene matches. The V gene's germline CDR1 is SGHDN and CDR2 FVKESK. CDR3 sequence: CASSQVAGGLGYGYTF. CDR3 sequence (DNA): TGTGCCAGCAGCCAAGTCGCAGGGGGCTTGGGCTATGGCTACACCTTC.

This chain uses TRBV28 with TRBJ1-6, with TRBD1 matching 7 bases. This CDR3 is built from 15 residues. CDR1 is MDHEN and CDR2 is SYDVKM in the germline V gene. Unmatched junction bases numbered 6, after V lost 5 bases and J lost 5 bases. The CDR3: CASSRQGIHNSPLHF. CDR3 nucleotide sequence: TGTGCCAGCAGTCGACAGGGAATTCATAATTCACCCCTCCACTTT.

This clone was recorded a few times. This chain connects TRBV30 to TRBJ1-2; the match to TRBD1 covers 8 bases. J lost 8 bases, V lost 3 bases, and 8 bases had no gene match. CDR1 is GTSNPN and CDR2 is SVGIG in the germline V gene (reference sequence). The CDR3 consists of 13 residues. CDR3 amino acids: CAWRALQGEGYTF. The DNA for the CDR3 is TGTGCCTGGAGAGCCTTACAGGGGGAGGGCTACACCTTC. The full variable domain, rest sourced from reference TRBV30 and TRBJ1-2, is SQTIHQWPATLVQPVGSPLSLECTVEGTSNPNLYWYRQAAGRGLQLLFYSVGIGQISSEVPQNLSASRPQDRQFILSSKKLLLSDSGFYLCAWRALQGEGYTFGSGTRLTVV.

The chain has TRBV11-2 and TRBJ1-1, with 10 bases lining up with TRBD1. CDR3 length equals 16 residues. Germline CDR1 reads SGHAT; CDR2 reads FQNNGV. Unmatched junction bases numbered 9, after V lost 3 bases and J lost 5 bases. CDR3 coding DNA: TGTGCCAGCAGCTTCCCCACCCGGACAGGGGGAACTGAAGCTTTCTTT. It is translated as CASSFPTRTGGTEAFF.

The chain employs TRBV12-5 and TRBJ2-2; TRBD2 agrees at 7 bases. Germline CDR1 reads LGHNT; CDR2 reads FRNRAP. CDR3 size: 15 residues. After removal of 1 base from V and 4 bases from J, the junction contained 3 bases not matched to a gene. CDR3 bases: TGTGCTAGTGGTTTGGGACTAGCTCCCACCGGGGAGCTGTTTTTT. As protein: CASGLGLAPTGELFF.

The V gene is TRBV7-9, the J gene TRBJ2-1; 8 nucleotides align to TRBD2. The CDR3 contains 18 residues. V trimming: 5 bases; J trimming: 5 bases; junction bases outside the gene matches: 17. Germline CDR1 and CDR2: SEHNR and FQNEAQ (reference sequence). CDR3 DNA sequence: TGTGCCAGCAGCCGGACCAACGTAATAGCGGGATCAGACAATGAGCAGTTCTTC. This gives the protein CASSRTNVIAGSDNEQFF.

The chain's CDR3 is CASSQDPAPGNEQFF. In DNA, the CDR3 is TGTGCCAGCAGCCAAGATCCCGCCCCGGGAAATGAGCAGTTCTTC. The V and J genes are TRBV4-2 and TRBJ2-1; perhaps TRBD2 as D (5 bases). The V end lost 0 bases, the J end lost 7 bases, and 13 bases lay between the germline ends. Germline-derived CDR1 and CDR2 are LGHNA and YNFKEQ. CDR3 length equals 15 residues.